This T cell receptor (beta chain) was identified in a study of blood T cells in healthy people across ages. This clonotype has ten or more counts. In germline, CDR1 is MNHEY, CDR2 SVGAGI. CDR3 size: 16 residues. The V gene lost 11 bases and the J gene lost 0 bases, with 17 bases spanning the gap. The use of a sample-barcoded 5' primer and a J-beta primer mix characterized a second PCR of about 7 to 12 cycles. TCRdb re-called the 5' RACE reads with MiXCR, one entry per CDR3 protein. The table includes some 860,000 distinct CDR3 sequences, 56% detected once. The TCR comes from a man aged 35-49 years in good health. The V and J genes are TRBV6-5 and TRBJ2-6; D may be TRBD2 (6 bases). The sequencing input was blood. The CDR3: CASRLGFSSGANVLTF. The CDR3 bases are TGTGCCTCGAGACTAGGGTTTTCCTCTGGGGCCAACGTCCTGACTTTC.